The clone carrying this T cell receptor (beta chain) was counted a few times. This sample stems from a study of T cells after yellow fever vaccination. About the research overall: Any fraction with a low cell number was prepared using SMART-Seq v4 Ultra Low Input. Study-level findings and limits: On re-exposure, the response was weaker but peaked faster, at day 5 versus 15. Any FACS-sorted repertoire could hold abundant clonotypes that contaminate it from the bulk population.

V was cut by 5 bases and J by 5 bases, with 13 bases left in between. The CDR3 length is 14 residues. Germline lookup yields CDR1 SEHNR and CDR2 FQNEAQ (reference sequence). 5'RACE template switching added a universal primer site and UMIs to TCR cDNA. TCRdb re-called the 5' RACE reads through MiXCR, storing one row per CDR3 protein. This table has over 85,000 distinct CDR3 sequences, around 9.8% appearing once. The specimen was CD8+ T cells not binding an NS4B(214-222) dextramer, sorted from PBMCs, collected less than 16 days after the first yellow fever vaccination. The receptor's source is a man younger than 35 who received the YFV17D yellow fever vaccine. The chain carries TRBV7-9 and TRBJ2-1; D perhaps matches TRBD1 (8 bases). The CDR3 is CASSNTGGDNEQFF. CDR3 nucleotide sequence: TGTGCCAGCAGCAATACAGGGGGGGACAATGAGCAGTTCTTC.